The 27 T cell receptor beta chains presented below share a single source sample, sequenced in a study of vaccination and CD4 T cells after COVID-19 (dated by TCRdb to between 2021 and 2023). The treatment or condition label of this sample denotes: approximately nine-day PBMC culture with coronavirus spike peptide pools or control peptides (ViraFEST assay). Library preparation employed PCR. Instrument on record: Illumina iSeq 100. TCR sequencing of DNA from cultured CD4+ T cells used the Oncomine TCR Beta short-read assay at the Johns Hopkins FTIC core. TCRdb reprocessing: public reads trimmed at Q25 with fastp, clones called with MiXCR, in-frame beta chains kept. All rows with the same CDR3 protein become a single entry with the most common DNA and genes. The sample table records approximately 13,000 distinct CDR3 sequences; 27% of these occur just once. The top ten hold roughly 28% of the sample.

The antigens for these receptors are not known. The sample in question was CD4+ T cells from blood, cultured in vitro, obtained before SARS-CoV-2 vaccination. These receptors all stem from a human donor who received a COVID-19 vaccine.

This clonotype was seen only a few times. V and J are TRBV11-2 and TRBJ2-4; D possibly corresponds to TRBD2 (6 bases). Germline V gene data show CDR1 as SGHAT and CDR2 as FQNNGV. V lost 6 bases and J 0 bases, leaving 12 bases between the germline ends. CDR3 length: 15 amino acids. The CDR3 bases are TGTGCCAGCAGACCCCCGGGAGTAGCCAAAAACATTCAGTACTTC. Translation: CASRPPGVAKNIQYF.

V usage is TRBV6-1 and J usage is TRBJ2-5, with no clear D. This CDR3 is built from 11 residues. V gave up 1 base and J gave up 5 bases, with 2 bases separating them. The germline gives CDR1 MNHNS, CDR2 SASEGT. For the CDR3, the DNA is TGTGCCAGCAGTGAAGGGGAGACCCAGTACTTC. Translating it yields CASSEGETQYF.

This clonotype was seen more than once but under ten times. The J gene is TRBJ2-6, the V gene TRBV30, with D perhaps TRBD1 (6 bases). This CDR3 comprises 18 residues. V was shortened by 2 bases and J by 1 base, with 18 bases between the two germline ends. The germline V gene encodes CDR1 GTSNPN and CDR2 SVGIG (reference sequence). The CDR3 nucleotides are TGTGCCTGGAGTCCTTACAGGGCGGTGGGGTCTGGGGCCAACGTCCTGACTTTC. This codes for CAWSPYRAVGSGANVLTF.

This clonotype showed up just a few times. The rearrangement joins TRBV19 to TRBJ1-2; TRBD1 matches at 7 bases. Germline V gene sequence: CDR1 LNHDA, CDR2 SQIVND (reference sequence). The CDR3 is 14 residues long. The junction had 4 bases not matched to a gene; V was cut back by 6 bases and J by 0 bases. The CDR3 sequence is CASRGQTPNYGYTF. The DNA of the CDR3 is TGTGCCAGTAGGGGACAGACCCCTAACTATGGCTACACCTTC.

This clonotype was counted between two and nine times. The V gene is TRBV6-1, the J gene TRBJ1-1; D may be TRBD1 (6 bases). Germline V gene sequence: CDR1 MNHNS, CDR2 SASEGT. V was trimmed by 2 bases and J by 6 bases, leaving 13 bases between them. The CDR3 contains 14 residues. The chain's CDR3 is CASSELGGGSEAFF. CDR3 DNA sequence: TGTGCCAGCAGTGAACTGGGAGGGGGGTCTGAAGCTTTCTTT.

J is TRBJ1-1 and V is TRBV6-2 or TRBV6-3; D is unclear. This CDR3 is 14 amino acids long. V was shortened by 0 bases and J by 1 base, with 6 bases between the two germline ends. Germline V gene data show CDR1 as MNHEY and CDR2 as SVGEGT. The DNA of the CDR3 is TGTGCCAGCAGTTACTCTGCCAGGAACACTGAAGCTTTCTTT. This gives the protein CASSYSARNTEAFF.

For the CDR3, the DNA is TGTGCCTGGAGTGTACCGGCAGTATCATTCGGCTACACCTTC. Its protein product is CAWSVPAVSFGYTF. The genes are TRBV30 and TRBJ1-2, with D uncertain. Germline CDR1 reads GTSNPN; CDR2 reads SVGIG (reference sequence). Trimming shortened V by 0 bases and J by 8 bases, and 16 bases separated the two germline ends. The CDR3 sequence is 14 residues long.

This clonotype was counted a few times. The chain carries TRBV9 and TRBJ2-2; D might be TRBD1 (6 bases). The V gene lost 2 bases and the J gene lost 1 base, with 9 bases spanning the gap. This CDR3 region has 15 residues. The germline CDR1 and CDR2 sequences are SGDLS and YYNGEE. The CDR3 reads CASSVWGLNTGELFF. As DNA, the CDR3 is TGTGCCAGCAGCGTCTGGGGGCTGAACACCGGGGAGCTGTTTTTT.

The J gene is TRBJ2-1, the V gene TRBV7-7; D gene uncertain. Trimming cost V 0 bases and J 8 bases, with 11 bases left between them. The germline V gene has CDR1 SSHAT and CDR2 FNYEAQ (reference sequence). This CDR3 is built from 14 residues. DNA for the CDR3: TGTGCCAGCAGCTTAGCCGCCCGATTCGATGAGCAGTTCTTC. This encodes CASSLAARFDEQFF.

The rearrangement joins TRBV10-1 to TRBJ2-5; D perhaps matches TRBD2 (5 bases). CDR3 length: 15 residues. V lost 0 bases to trimming and J lost 2 bases, with 10 bases between them. Germline loops: CDR1 WNHNN, CDR2 SYGVQD (reference sequence). CDR3 residues: CASSESRGLQETQYF. In DNA form, the CDR3 reads TGCGCCAGCAGTGAGTCGAGAGGGCTGCAAGAGACCCAGTACTTC.

By share, this clonotype ranks as medium-sized. The CDR3 nucleotides read TGTGCCTGGAGTCGACAGGGGAAAGAGACCCAGTACTTC. This encodes CAWSRQGKETQYF. This sequence joins TRBV30 and TRBJ2-5; 8 nucleotides agree with TRBD1. The CDR3 covers 13 residues. Germline loops: CDR1 GTSNPN, CDR2 SVGIG (reference sequence). The trim removed 2 bases at V and 3 bases at J, leaving 2 bases unmatched.

The chain has TRBV20-1 and TRBJ2-5, with D possibly matching TRBD2 (6 bases). The germline V gene has CDR1 DFQATT and CDR2 SNEGSKA (reference sequence). V dropped 3 bases and J dropped 2 bases, with 19 bases sitting between them. The CDR3 has 16 amino acids. The CDR3 reads CSARSLFAGKQETQYF. DNA of the CDR3: TGCAGTGCTAGGTCTCTATTCGCGGGGAAGCAAGAGACCCAGTACTTC.

This chain uses TRBV20-1 with TRBJ2-7; TRBD1 matches 8 bases. CDR3 length: 14 residues. J lost 1 base, V lost 4 bases, and 6 bases had no gene match. Germline loops: CDR1 DFQATT, CDR2 SNEGSKA (reference sequence). The CDR3 loop is CSAMSGGLSYEQYF. In DNA form, the CDR3 reads TGCAGTGCTATGTCAGGGGGCCTTTCCTACGAGCAGTACTTC.

The chain carries TRBV19 and TRBJ1-1; 7 bases line up with TRBD1. After removal of 5 bases from V and 6 bases from J, the junction contained 15 bases not matched to a gene. This CDR3 is built from 16 residues. CDR1 is LNHDA and CDR2 is SQIVND in the germline V gene (reference sequence). This CDR3 reads CASSYRRDSPGAEAFF. CDR3 in DNA: TGTGCCAGTAGTTATCGCCGGGACAGTCCGGGTGCTGAAGCTTTCTTT.

This clonotype was picked up a small number of times. The chain links TRBV18 to TRBJ2-6, with 7 bases aligning to TRBD1. The CDR3 is 19 residues long. The junction had 17 bases not matched to a gene; V was cut back by 6 bases and J by 3 bases. Germline loops: CDR1 KGHSH, CDR2 LQKENI. In DNA form, the CDR3 reads TGTGCCAGCTCCCCCCCCATTTGGCAGGGGGAATATGGGGCCAACGTCCTGACTTTC. Its protein is CASSPPIWQGEYGANVLTF.

The chain joins TRBV10-3 to TRBJ2-5, with D perhaps matching TRBD1 or TRBD2 (6 bases each). Germline CDR1 reads ENHRY; CDR2 reads SYGVKD. CDR3 length equals 14 residues. Trimming shortened V by 2 bases and J by 4 bases, and 11 bases separated the two germline ends. The CDR3: CAISEEGGGETQYF. CDR3 nucleotide sequence: TGTGCCATCAGTGAGGAGGGGGGAGGAGAGACCCAGTACTTC.

The chain links TRBV5-1 to TRBJ1-1, with D possibly being TRBD1 (5 bases). CDR1 and CDR2 from the germline V gene are SGHRS and YFSETQ. V lost 4 bases to trimming and J lost 1 base, with 20 bases between them. This CDR3 is 17 amino acids long. The CDR3 sequence is CASSPSGTSPWNTEAFF. The CDR3 DNA is TGCGCCAGCAGCCCCAGCGGGACCAGCCCGTGGAACACTGAAGCTTTCTTT.

This clonotype occurred a few times. The chain joins TRBV6-2 or TRBV6-3 to TRBJ2-3; D not resolved. Germline V lookup: CDR1 MNHEY, CDR2 SVGEGT. The V and J ends lost 7 bases and 0 bases respectively, with 8 bases between them. The CDR3 sequence is 13 residues long. CDR3 nucleotides: TGTGCCAGCAAAGCGACTAGCACAGATACGCAGTATTTT. Amino acid sequence: CASKATSTDTQYF.

This chain connects TRBV12-3 or TRBV12-4 to TRBJ1-1; D may be TRBD1 (5 bases). V lost 3 bases, J lost 0 bases, and 8 bases lay in between. The CDR3 length is 14 residues. The CDR3 sequence: CASSFDSLNTEAFF. CDR3 nucleotides: TGTGCCAGCAGTTTCGACAGCTTGAACACTGAAGCTTTCTTT.

Only a few counts were recorded for this clonotype. CDR3 bases: TGCGCCAGCAGCCAAATCTCTGGAAACACCATATATTTT. Its translation: CASSQISGNTIYF. V is TRBV4-1 and J is TRBJ1-3; D not certain. The CDR3 length is 13 residues. Deletions cut 2 bases from V and 0 bases from J, with 2 bases between. Germline V lookup: CDR1 MGHRA, CDR2 YSYEKL.

This clonotype has only a few counts. The V gene is TRBV2, the J gene TRBJ2-5; 8 bases fit TRBD2. Trimming removed 7 bases from V and 8 bases from J; junction bases left unmatched: 12. Germline V gives CDR1 SNHLY, CDR2 FYNNEI. This CDR3 is 14 amino acids long. CDR3 coding DNA: TGTGCCAGCATGGGGATTAGCGGGGTTTATACCCAGTACTTC. It specifies CASMGISGVYTQYF.

The rearrangement joins TRBV2 to TRBJ2-7; D call uncertain. Trimming took off 4 bases at V and 2 bases at J, with 9 bases between the two ends. CDR3 length equals 13 residues. CDR1 is SNHLY and CDR2 is FYNNEI in the germline V gene. The chain's CDR3 is CASSVGRTYEQYF. For the CDR3, the DNA is TGTGCCAGCAGTGTGGGCAGGACCTACGAGCAGTACTTC.

This chain connects TRBV5-8 to TRBJ1-2; no definite D call. The germline gives CDR1 SGHTS, CDR2 YDEGEE. The CDR3 length is 14 residues. V lost 1 base and J 4 bases, leaving 11 bases between the germline ends. The CDR3 spells CASSLTQAFYGYTF. DNA for the CDR3: TGTGCCAGCAGCTTGACGCAGGCCTTCTATGGCTACACCTTC.

This chain connects TRBV27 to TRBJ1-1, with D unclear. The V gene's germline CDR1 is MNHEY and CDR2 SMNVEV (reference sequence). The CDR3 is 14 amino acids. Trimming shortened V by 7 bases and J by 0 bases, and 12 bases separated the two germline ends. The CDR3 here is CASKGLGLNTEAFF. CDR3 sequence (DNA): TGTGCCAGCAAAGGGTTGGGCTTGAACACTGAAGCTTTCTTT.

This chain joins TRBV12-5 and TRBJ2-3; D call uncertain. This CDR3 is 13 amino acids long. V was clipped by 0 bases and J by 10 bases, with 11 bases between them. Germline assignment: CDR1 LGHNT and CDR2 FRNRAP. CDR3 in amino acids: CASGLVPSRAQYF. CDR3 coding DNA: TGTGCTAGTGGTTTGGTTCCGAGTAGGGCGCAGTATTTT.

The chain carries TRBV5-4 and TRBJ2-7; TRBD1 matches 8 bases. V shed 4 bases and J 5 bases; nucleotides not matched to a gene: 8. The CDR3 covers 14 residues. Per germline, CDR1 SGHNT and CDR2 YYREEE (reference sequence). In DNA, the CDR3 is TGTGCCAGCAGCCCCACAGGGGGTAGGGACGAGCAGTACTTC. Protein sequence: CASSPTGGRDEQYF.

This chain connects TRBV6-5 to TRBJ2-3; D assignment may be TRBD1 or TRBD2 (5 bases each). This CDR3 region has 17 residues. Germline-derived CDR1 and CDR2 are MNHEY and SVGAGI. With 3 bases removed from V and 2 bases from J, the gap between germline ends came to 18 bases. CDR3 bases: TGTGCCAGCAGTTATCCCTCTGGGTTAGGGACCACAGATACGCAGTATTTT. This translates into CASSYPSGLGTTDTQYF.